In its sample, the clone carrying this T cell receptor (beta chain) was seen many times. This sample stems from a study of patients and donors after allogeneic stem cell transplantation. V lost 5 bases and J lost 0; bases outside the gene matches: 6. The CDR3 is 15 amino acids. Germline values: CDR1 DFQATT, CDR2 SNEGSKA (reference sequence). MiXCR was run by TCRdb on the RT-PCR reads, yielding one entry per CDR3 protein. The data contain about 87,000 distinct CDR3 sequences, approximately 5.2% of them singletons. Sequencing input: blood, either unsorted or a sorted T cell fraction (not recorded which). The receptor comes from a human donor who was either an allogeneic HSCT recipient or a stem cell or donor lymphocyte infusion donor (not recorded which). It is not recorded whose cells these are; they may come from a transplant donor. The gene calls are TRBV20-1 and TRBJ2-1; TRBD1 matches at 8 bases. The CDR3 DNA reads TGCAGTGCTCCACAGGGACAGGCCTCCTACAATGAGCAGTTCTTC. This translates into CSAPQGQASYNEQFF.